This T cell receptor (beta chain) is from a study of shared clonotypes between healthy human individuals. Original analysis: Filtering differed because ImmunoSEQ produced junction-only sequences that carried no quality scores. Assay: immunoSEQ multiplex PCR; the TCRdb copy retains only in-frame clones and omits some. That table supplies the V and J calls and clone size; D and trimming were determined from the DNA. The table includes around 2.5 million clones, more than 85% detected once. V lost 4 bases to trimming and J lost 0 bases; unmatched junction nucleotides: 6. The germline gives CDR1 SGHTA, CDR2 FQGNSA. The CDR3 consists of 15 residues. Donors comprised only Caucasian adults living in Nashville, Tennessee.

The material sequenced was naive CD4+ T cells from PBMCs. As to subset: CD45RA+ positively selected. This clonotype originated in a man younger than 35 in good health. Some clones in this sample may be carry-over from other donors' samples. The chain links TRBV7-2 to TRBJ2-7; 7 bases agree with TRBD2. The CDR3 DNA follows: TGTGCCAGCAGCTCCGGACTAGAGCCCTCCTACGAGCAGTACTTC. Its protein is CASSSGLEPSYEQYF.